This T cell receptor (beta chain) was retrieved from a study of CD8+ T cells in alopecia areata. Study as a whole: Oral tofacitinib (5 to 10 mg twice daily) was administered to treated patients.

Whole-study findings and limits: Scalp lesions, especially in alopecia totalis/universalis, had higher clonality than normal scalp.

Trimming cost V 1 base and J 3 bases, with 12 bases left between them. Germline-derived CDR1 and CDR2 are KGHSH and LQKENI. The CDR3 runs to 15 residues. Turning to this clone: Antigen unknown.

TCR sequencing used cDNA made by reverse transcription of extracted RNA. The assay was immunoSEQ multiplex PCR, and TCRdb's table has in-frame clones only and misses some. The sample yields 110,000 to 150,000 clones, around 51% seen once. The receptor comes from a human donor with alopecia areata. The gene calls are TRBV18 and TRBJ1-2; no definite D call. Sample: CD4+ T cells sorted from blood, taken at week 0. The CDR3 loop is CASSPLPGRYYGYTF. As DNA, the CDR3 is TGTGCCAGCTCACCACTACCGGGCCGGTACTATGGCTACACCTTC. Using reference TRBV18 and TRBJ1-2 for the parts outside the CDR3, the full variable domain is NAGVMQNPRHLVRRRGQEARLRCSPMKGHSHVYWYRQLPEEGLKFMVYLQKENIIDESGMPKERFSAEFPKEGPSILRIQQVVRGDSAAYFCASSPLPGRYYGYTFGSGTRLTVV.